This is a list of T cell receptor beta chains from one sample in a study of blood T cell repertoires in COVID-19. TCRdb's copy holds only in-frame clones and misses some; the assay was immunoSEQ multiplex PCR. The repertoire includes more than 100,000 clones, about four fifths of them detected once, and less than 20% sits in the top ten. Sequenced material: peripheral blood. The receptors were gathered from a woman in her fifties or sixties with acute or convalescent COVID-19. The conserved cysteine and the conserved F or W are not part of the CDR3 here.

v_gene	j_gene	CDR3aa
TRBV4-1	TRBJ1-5	ASSQDQGEYQPQH
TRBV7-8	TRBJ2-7	ASSLRDEQY
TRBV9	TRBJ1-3	ASSVGGGPLGNTIY
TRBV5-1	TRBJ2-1	ASSLESESYNEQF
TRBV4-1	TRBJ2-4	ASSQDQGAAKNIQY
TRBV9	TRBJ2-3	ASSVGGLNTDTQY
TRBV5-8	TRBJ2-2	ASSLGTGTGELF
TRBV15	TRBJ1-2	ATSRDRQGAGGYT
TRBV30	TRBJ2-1	AWSIQGISINEQF
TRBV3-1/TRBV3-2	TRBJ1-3	ASSSTGASGNTIY
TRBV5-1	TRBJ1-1	ASSSTGGKDTEAF
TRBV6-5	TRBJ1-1	ASSRGGQGNTEAF
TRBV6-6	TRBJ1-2	ASSQGGFGIYGYT
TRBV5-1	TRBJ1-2	ASSPGQGRGYT
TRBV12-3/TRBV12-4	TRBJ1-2	ASSSHPGYT
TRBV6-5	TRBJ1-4	ASSSVGGSNEKLF
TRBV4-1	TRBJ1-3	ASSPGLLAGTGNTIY
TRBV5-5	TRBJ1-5	ASSWGGESNQPQH
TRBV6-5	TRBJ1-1	ASTFAGFVTEAF
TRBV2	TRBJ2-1	ASSHPGGGSGGGNEQF
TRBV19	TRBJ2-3	ASSILQGDTQY
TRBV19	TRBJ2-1	ASSIGTVSSYNEQF
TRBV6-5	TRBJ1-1	ASSTNMNTEAF
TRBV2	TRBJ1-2	ASSDRTGTGGSYGYT
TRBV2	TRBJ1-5	ASNNRGDQPQH
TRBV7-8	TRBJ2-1	ASSLRLAGGFTYNEQF
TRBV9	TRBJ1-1	ASSPWTQNTEAF
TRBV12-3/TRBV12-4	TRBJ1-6	ASQGQGNSPLH
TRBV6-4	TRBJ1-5	ASSLRDRGFSNQPQH
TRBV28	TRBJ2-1	ASTAGDSPNEQF
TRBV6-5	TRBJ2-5	ASSSVGRGTQETQY
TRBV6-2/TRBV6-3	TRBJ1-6	ASSYSGSSGGNSPLH
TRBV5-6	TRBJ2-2	ASSNSGGAFTGELF
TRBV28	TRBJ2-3	ASSIPGQGADTQY
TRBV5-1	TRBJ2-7	ASSLATLTSGGAYEQY
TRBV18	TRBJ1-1	ASSSGQGATEAF
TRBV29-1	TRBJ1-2	SVETGGIGYT
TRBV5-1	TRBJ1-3	ASSLGGLDSGNTIY
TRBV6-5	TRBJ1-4	ASSMTGENEKLF
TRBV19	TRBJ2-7	ASSEDRVSEQY
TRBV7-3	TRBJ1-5	ASSQDGGALQPQH
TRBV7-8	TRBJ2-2	ASSLLSIGRANTGELF
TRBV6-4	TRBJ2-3	ASSVRPGQGADTQY
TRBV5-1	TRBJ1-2	ASSFGGTVSGYT
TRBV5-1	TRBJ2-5	ASSPPRTVFQETQY
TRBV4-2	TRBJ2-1	ASSQTDRYNEQF
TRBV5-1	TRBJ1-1	ASSLAGNTEAF
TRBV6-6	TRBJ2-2	ASSQTGVGPNTGELF
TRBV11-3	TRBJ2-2	ASSSGGQHPTGELF
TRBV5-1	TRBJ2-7	ASRIPEGNEQY